One and the same sample provided the 19 T cell receptor beta chains below, sequenced in a study of cytomegalovirus exposure and HLA in healthy donors. A multiplex PCR was run with 60 Vbeta primers and 13 Jbeta primers. Clones were sequenced by immunoSEQ multiplex PCR, and TCRdb holds only the in-frame ones, with some missing. Among approximately 76,000 clones listed, around 80% were seen once. Sequencing was done on a sample of PBMCs. These receptors all stem from a man younger than 45 in good health and CMV-seronegative.

This clone was counted between two and nine times. V gene TRBV2 combines with J gene TRBJ2-5, with 11 bases fitting TRBD2. CDR3 length: 17 amino acids. The ends lost 6 bases at V and 2 bases at J; junction bases unmatched: 11. Germline CDR1 is SNHLY and CDR2 is FYNNEI. CDR3 residues: CASRGLLGLAEQETQYF. As DNA, the CDR3 is TGTGCCAGCAGGGGACTCCTGGGACTAGCGGAACAAGAGACCCAGTACTTC.

The V gene is TRBV7-2, the J gene TRBJ2-1, with 10 positions matching TRBD1. V was pared by 11 bases and J by 4 bases, with 8 bases of the junction left unmatched. The germline CDR1 and CDR2 sequences are SGHTA and FQGNSA. There are 14 residues in the CDR3. CDR3: CAGGRQGAYNEQFF. The CDR3 DNA reads as TGTGCCGGCGGCCGACAGGGGGCTTACAATGAGCAGTTCTTC.

The V and J genes are TRBV4-1 and TRBJ2-7, with 10 nucleotides matching TRBD2. The trim removed 9 bases at V and 1 base at J, leaving 6 bases unmatched. Germline V CDR1 and CDR2: MGHRA, YSYEKL. CDR3 length: 14 residues. The CDR3 sequence is CAREGSGRSYEQYF. The CDR3 coding sequence is TGCGCCAGAGAGGGTAGCGGGAGGTCCTACGAGCAGTACTTC.

This chain joins TRBV6-6 and TRBJ1-2; TRBD1 matches at 7 bases. This CDR3 is 13 amino acids long. Germline V gives CDR1 MNHNY, CDR2 SVGAGI (reference sequence). V gave up 5 bases and J gave up 5 bases; unmatched junction bases: 5. In DNA, the CDR3 is TGTGCCAGCAGTCAGGGGGGCGCATATGGCTACACCTTC. It translates to CASSQGGAYGYTF.

V usage is TRBV11-2 and J usage is TRBJ2-1, with 7 positions matching TRBD2. Looked up from germline, CDR1 is SGHAT and CDR2 is FQNNGV. The CDR3 is made up of 16 amino acids. The junction had 15 bases not matched to a gene; V was cut back by 3 bases and J by 10 bases. The CDR3 here is CASSLGGRFSGREQFF. DNA of the CDR3: TGTGCCAGCAGCTTGGGAGGGAGGTTTAGCGGTCGGGAGCAGTTCTTC.

The chain combines TRBV30 with TRBJ1-6; no clear D. The CDR3 runs to 11 residues. From germline, CDR1 is GTSNPN and CDR2 SVGIG (reference sequence). V dropped 4 bases and J dropped 7 bases, with 5 bases sitting between them. CDR3 loop: CAWKENSPLHF. As DNA, the CDR3 is TGTGCCTGGAAGGAGAATTCACCCCTCCACTTT.

The rearrangement uses TRBV10-1 and TRBJ2-2; TRBD2 matches at 14 bases. CDR1 and CDR2 (germline): WNHNN, SYGVQD (reference sequence). The CDR3 is made up of 19 amino acids. Unmatched junction bases numbered 11, after V lost 4 bases and J lost 4 bases. Here the CDR3 DNA reads TGCGCCAGCAGTGGGCCGGGACTAGCGGGAGAAAGAAGCACCGGGGAGCTGTTTTTT. Its protein is CASSGPGLAGERSTGELFF.

The chain is built from TRBV5-4 and TRBJ1-2, with TRBD1 identical over 7 bases. Trimming cost V 4 bases and J 8 bases; bases outside gene matches: 8. Germline V lookup: CDR1 SGHNT, CDR2 YYREEE (reference sequence). This CDR3 region has 13 residues. In DNA, the CDR3 is TGTGCCAGCAGCCCTGACAGGGTGGGGGGCTACACCTTC. Translation: CASSPDRVGGYTF.

This clone was found once. The chain carries TRBV4-3 and TRBJ2-6; D may be TRBD2 (5 bases). The CDR3 contains 15 residues. V was cut by 0 bases and J by 12 bases, with 15 bases left in between. Germline V lookup: CDR1 LGHNA, CDR2 YSLEER. The CDR3 nucleotides are TGCGCCAGCAGCCAAGAAGTTGTCCAAGGGAGCGTCCTGACTTTC. Its protein product is CASSQEVVQGSVLTF.

The chain combines TRBV6-1 with TRBJ2-2, with 8 bases identical to TRBD1. Per the germline V gene, CDR1 is MNHNS and CDR2 is SASEGT. This CDR3 is 15 amino acids long. CDR3 region: CGSSPGTGGTGELFF. DNA for the CDR3: TGTGGAAGTTCTCCCGGGACAGGAGGCACCGGGGAGCTGTTTTTT.

In regard to this clone: At one boundary the junction diverges from the germline segment, which might be a read error. The V gene is TRBV7-7, the J gene TRBJ2-5, with 9 positions matching TRBD2. Germline assignment: CDR1 SSHAT and CDR2 FNYEAQ (reference sequence). The CDR3 sequence is 15 residues long. CDR3 in amino acids: CASSLLASGEETQYF. In DNA form, the CDR3 reads TGTGCTAGCAGCTTACTGGCTAGCGGGGAAGAGACCCAGTACTTC.

This chain uses TRBV7-8 with TRBJ2-3, with D possibly being TRBD2 (6 bases). There are 16 residues in the CDR3. Germline CDR1 reads SGHVS; CDR2 reads FQNEAQ. Trimming removed 1 base from V and 5 bases from J, with 16 bases in between. DNA of the CDR3: TGTGCCAGCAGCTTAGGGGTGGGGGGATCGGGAGATACGCAGTATTTT. As protein: CASSLGVGGSGDTQYF.

This clone showed up just a few times. The chain combines TRBV18 with TRBJ2-7; a possible D gene is TRBD1 (6 bases). Germline assignment: CDR1 KGHSH and CDR2 LQKENI. The CDR3 is 13 amino acids. V was clipped by 3 bases and J by 3 bases, with 9 bases between them. The CDR3 nucleotides read TGTGCCAGCTCACCCCGGGACAACTACGAGCAGTACTTC. Protein: CASSPRDNYEQYF.

This clone has more than one count but fewer than ten. The chain links TRBV4-2 to TRBJ2-6, with a tentative D call TRBD2 (6 bases). The V gene lost 2 bases and the J gene lost 0 bases, with 11 bases spanning the gap. Germline values: CDR1 LGHNA, CDR2 YNFKEQ. The CDR3 has 17 residues. The CDR3 DNA reads as TGTGCCAGCAGCCAAACCGGGACTTCCTCTGGGGCCAACGTCCTGACTTTC. It specifies CASSQTGTSSGANVLTF.

The chain is built from TRBV7-8 and TRBJ1-5, with D possibly matching TRBD1 (5 bases). The CDR3 loop spans 16 amino acids. V lost 1 base and J lost 3, with 13 bases in between. CDR1 and CDR2 from the germline V gene are SGHVS and FQNEAQ. The CDR3 nucleotides read TGTGCCAGCAGCTTAGTGGCGGGGGGAACCAATCAGCCCCAGCATTTT. Translation: CASSLVAGGTNQPQHF.

V is TRBV9 and J is TRBJ1-3, with a weak D call TRBD1 (6 bases). The CDR3 loop spans 14 amino acids. The V end was cut by 1 base, the J end by 7 bases, with 12 bases between. CDR1 is SGDLS and CDR2 is YYNGEE in the germline V gene. DNA for the CDR3: TGTGCCAGCAGCGTAAGCCTGAGGGGGAACACCATATATTTT. This encodes CASSVSLRGNTIYF.

The rearrangement joins TRBV5-1 to TRBJ2-1, with TRBD2 matching 7 bases. V lost 5 bases to trimming and J lost 2 bases; unmatched junction nucleotides: 7. CDR3 size: 15 residues. CDR1 and CDR2 from the germline V gene are SGHRS and YFSETQ. CDR3: CASSSSGDTYNEQFF. CDR3 in DNA: TGCGCCAGCAGTTCTAGCGGAGATACCTACAATGAGCAGTTCTTC.

V and J are TRBV27 and TRBJ2-7, with a weak D call TRBD1 (5 bases). There are 15 residues in the CDR3. V was shortened by 0 bases and J by 2 bases, with 11 bases between the two germline ends. CDR1 and CDR2 (germline): MNHEY, SMNVEV (reference sequence). The CDR3 DNA is TGTGCCAGCAGTTTATCTGCAGGGTTGGCCTACGAGCAGTACTTC. Encoded protein: CASSLSAGLAYEQYF.

This chain links TRBV6-4 with TRBJ2-1; 10 positions match TRBD2. CDR1 is MRHNA, CDR2 SNTAGT, per germline. The CDR3 contains 16 residues. V gave up 8 bases and J gave up 1 base; unmatched junction bases: 8. The CDR3 sequence: CASPLAGDLSYNEQFF. CDR3 DNA: TGTGCCAGCCCGCTAGCGGGAGATTTGTCCTACAATGAGCAGTTCTTC.